This TCR beta chain is drawn from a study of PD-L1 blockade in urothelial cancer. Study details: Males with bladder-origin urothelial cancer constituted about 85% of the 29 patients. Prior chemotherapy ranged from 0 to 3 regimens per patient. Researchers looked at the blood 3 weeks (second dose) and 6 weeks after treatment began. A median blood sample held approximately 140,000 T cells and tens of thousands of unique TCRs.

The time point was: peripheral blood 6 weeks after treatment start. Germline V gives CDR1 SEHNR, CDR2 FQNEAQ (reference sequence). The V segment lost 5 bases and the J segment 5 bases; nucleotides outside the gene matches: 7. The CDR3 totals 14 residues. TCRdb's copy holds only in-frame clones and misses some; the assay was immunoSEQ multiplex PCR. The sample has some 110,000 clones, roughly 89% seen once. This receptor was identified in a man between 60 and 70 years old with urothelial cancer. V gene TRBV7-9 combines with J gene TRBJ1-1; TRBD1 matches at 8 bases. Sample: PBMCs, taken around atezolizumab (anti-PD-L1) treatment. The CDR3 protein is CASSRGQGGTEAFF. DNA of the CDR3: TGTGCCAGCAGCCGTGGACAGGGCGGAACTGAAGCTTTCTTT. The entire variable domain, with the rest obtained from reference TRBV7-9 and TRBJ1-1, is as follows: DTGVSQNPRHKITKRGQNVTFRCDPISEHNRLYWYRQTLGQGPEFLTYFQNEAQLEKSRLLSDRFSAERPKGSFSTLEIQRTEQGDSAMYLCASSRGQGGTEAFFGQGTRLTVV.